This TCR beta chain was observed in a study of blood T cell repertoires in COVID-19. About the study: The samples span acute and convalescent COVID-19 from the United States, Italy and Spain.

Enrollment of patients from Seattle took place during active infection, with longitudinal follow-up. The method was immunoSEQ multiplex PCR; TCRdb's version includes in-frame clones alone and lacks a portion of them. Among 250,000 to 350,000 clones listed, 75% to 95% were seen once. The V segment lost 0 bases and the J segment 7 bases; nucleotides outside the gene matches: 6. This CDR3 region has 16 residues. Germline lookup yields CDR1 MGHRA and CDR2 YSYEKL. Material: peripheral blood. The chain joins TRBV4-1 to TRBJ2-3; TRBD1 agrees at 11 bases. The sequence was obtained from a woman aged 30 to 39 with COVID-19, enrolled during active disease. CDR3 DNA: TGCGCCAGCAGCCAAGATGGGGGACAGGGGGTGAATACGCAGTATTTT. Its protein is CASSQDGGQGVNTQYF.